This TCR beta chain was profiled in a study of blood T cell repertoires in COVID-19. On the study more broadly: T cells, B-cell-depleted T cells, or PBMCs provided the cDNA or gDNA that served as material.

The repertoire was sequenced with immunoSEQ multiplex PCR; TCRdb's copy has only in-frame clones and lacks some. The repertoire holds around 500,000 clones, with approximately 87% as singletons. CDR1 and CDR2 from the germline V gene are MNHEY and SVGAGI. The CDR3 runs to 16 residues. V lost 4 bases to trimming and J lost 4 bases, with 18 bases between them. Only one count was recorded for this clone. For recovered donors of Cohort 3, there were two negative PCRs, clearance, or symptom resolution. The source is a woman in her forties who had recovered from COVID-19. The rearrangement links TRBV6-5 to TRBJ2-3; no reliable D call. Sequencing used PBMCs or T cells enriched from blood (not recorded which). The CDR3 sequence is CASSSYSGFLPDTQYF. The CDR3 DNA sequence: TGTGCCAGCAGTTCCTATAGTGGTTTCCTCCCAGATACGCAGTATTTT.